This T cell receptor (beta chain) was sequenced for a study of blood T cell repertoires in COVID-19. Sequencing used immunoSEQ multiplex PCR; TCRdb keeps in-frame clones, though not all of them. This table has about 270,000 clones, roughly nine tenths appearing once. The ends lost 5 bases at V and 1 base at J; junction bases unmatched: 13. The length of the CDR3 is 17 residues. Germline values: CDR1 MNHEY, CDR2 SVGEGT. The TCR sequence derives from a woman aged 45-65 years who had recovered from COVID-19. This chain joins TRBV6-2 or TRBV6-3 and TRBJ1-1, with 7 bases matching TRBD1. The sample was PBMCs or T cells enriched from blood (not recorded which). CDR3 protein: CASSDLSNRGPNTEAFF. The CDR3 region has the DNA TGTGCCAGCAGTGATCTGTCAAACAGGGGACCGAACACTGAAGCTTTCTTT.